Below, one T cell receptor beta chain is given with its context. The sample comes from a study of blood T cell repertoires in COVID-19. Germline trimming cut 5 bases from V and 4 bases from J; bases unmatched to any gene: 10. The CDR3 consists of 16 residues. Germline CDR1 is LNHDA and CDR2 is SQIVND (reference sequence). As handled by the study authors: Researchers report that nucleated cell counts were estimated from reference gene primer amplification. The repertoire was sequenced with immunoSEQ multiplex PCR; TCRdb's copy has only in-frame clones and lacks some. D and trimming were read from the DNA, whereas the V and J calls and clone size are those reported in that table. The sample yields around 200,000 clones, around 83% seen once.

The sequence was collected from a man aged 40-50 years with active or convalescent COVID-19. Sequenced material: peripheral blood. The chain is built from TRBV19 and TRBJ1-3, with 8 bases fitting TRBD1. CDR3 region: CASSGRTGRVGNTIYF. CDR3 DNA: TGTGCCAGTAGTGGACGGACAGGGAGAGTAGGAAACACCATATATTTT.